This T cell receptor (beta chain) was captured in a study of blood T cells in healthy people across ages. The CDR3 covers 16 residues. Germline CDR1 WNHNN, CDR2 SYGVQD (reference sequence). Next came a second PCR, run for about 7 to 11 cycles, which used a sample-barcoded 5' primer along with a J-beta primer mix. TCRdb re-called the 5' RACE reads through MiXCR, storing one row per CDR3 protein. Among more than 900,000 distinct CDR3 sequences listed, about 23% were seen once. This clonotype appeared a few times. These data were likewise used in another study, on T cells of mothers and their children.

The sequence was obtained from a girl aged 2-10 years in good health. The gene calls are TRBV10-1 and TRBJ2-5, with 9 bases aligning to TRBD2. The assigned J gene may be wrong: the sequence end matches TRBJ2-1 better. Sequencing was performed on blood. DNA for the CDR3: TGCGCCAGCAGTGACCCGTTACTAGCGGGTTTGCATGAGCAGTTCTTC. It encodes CASSDPLLAGLHEQFF.